These 26 T cell receptor beta chains originate from one sample sequenced in a study of cytomegalovirus exposure and HLA in healthy donors. PCR involved 60 Vbeta and 13 Jbeta primers. Clones were sequenced by immunoSEQ multiplex PCR, and TCRdb holds only the in-frame ones, with some missing. The sample consists of 55,000 to 80,000 clones, roughly 76% of them appearing once. The sample consisted of PBMCs. These receptors originate from a man in his sixties in good health and CMV-seropositive.

The V call is TRBV6-1, the J call TRBJ1-2; D is uncertain. The germline V gene encodes CDR1 MNHNS and CDR2 SASEGT. This CDR3 has 13 amino acids. V dropped 0 bases and J dropped 2 bases, with 4 bases sitting between them. Here the CDR3 reads CASSEAQNYGYTF. CDR3 DNA sequence: TGTGCCAGCAGTGAAGCCCAGAACTATGGCTACACCTTC.

This rearrangement joins TRBV28 to TRBJ2-7; weak D call: TRBD2 (5 bases). CDR3 length: 13 residues. CDR1 and CDR2 (germline): MDHEN, SYDVKM. The ends were cut back, 9 bases at V and 0 bases at J, with 12 bases in the middle. The CDR3 loop reads CASFSAISYEQYF. For the CDR3, the DNA is TGTGCCAGTTTTAGCGCGATCTCCTACGAGCAGTACTTC.

The genes are TRBV5-5 and TRBJ1-5; D might be TRBD1 (5 bases). The CDR3 runs to 14 residues. Germline CDR1 is SGHKS and CDR2 is YYEKEE (reference sequence). V dropped 4 bases and J dropped 1 base, with 9 bases sitting between them. CDR3 protein: CASSVDSSNQPQHF. The CDR3 coding sequence is TGTGCCAGCAGCGTAGACAGCAGCAATCAGCCCCAGCATTTT. The variable domain in full, with the rest retrieved from reference TRBV5-5 and TRBJ1-5, is DAGVTQSPTHLIKTRGQQVTLRCSPISGHKSVSWYQQVLGQGPQFIFQYYEKEERGRGNFPDRFSARQFPNYSSELNVNALLLGDSALYLCASSVDSSNQPQHFGDGTRLSIL.

J is TRBJ2-7 and V is TRBV5-1; D is unresolved. V shed 1 base and J shed 4 bases, with 3 bases lying between them. The CDR3 consists of 11 residues. CDR1 is SGHRS and CDR2 is YFSETQ in the germline V gene. DNA for the CDR3: TGCGCCAGCAGCTTGCAGTACGAGCAGTACTTC. It codes for CASSLQYEQYF.

The chain recombines TRBV5-1 with TRBJ1-1; no reliable D call. There are 15 residues in the CDR3. Looked up from germline, CDR1 is SGHRS and CDR2 is YFSETQ. Trimming took off 2 bases at V and 1 base at J, with 12 bases between the two ends. CDR3 bases: TGCGCCAGCAGCTTCCTTACCCCCGGGAACACTGAAGCTTTCTTT. Translated, it gives CASSFLTPGNTEAFF.

The rearrangement joins TRBV15 to TRBJ1-1, with D maybe TRBD1 (5 bases). The germline gives CDR1 LNHNV, CDR2 YYDKDF (reference sequence). Trimming stripped 1 base from V and 4 bases from J, with 10 bases between. The CDR3 has 14 amino acids. The CDR3 is CATSRGDSRTEAFF. CDR3 DNA: TGTGCCACCAGCAGAGGGGACTCCCGCACTGAAGCTTTCTTT.

This clone was recorded only once. DNA for the CDR3: TGTGCCAGCTCACGGAGCATCGCGGGAAGTCAGGGGGTTGACGAGCAGTACTTC. Translating gives CASSRSIAGSQGVDEQYF. The V and J genes are TRBV18 and TRBJ2-7, with TRBD1 as a possible D gene (7 bases). V shed 4 bases and J shed 5 bases, with 27 bases lying between them. This CDR3 contains 18 residues. Per germline, CDR1 KGHSH and CDR2 LQKENI.

This chain links TRBV5-1 with TRBJ2-6; the D gene is possibly TRBD1 (6 bases). CDR1 is SGHRS, CDR2 YFSETQ, per germline. The CDR3 contains 16 residues. V dropped 0 bases and J dropped 4 bases, with 11 bases sitting between them. CDR3 bases: TGCGCCAGCAGCTTGGAGGCCCAGGGGGGGGCCAACGTCCTGACTTTC. This sequence encodes CASSLEAQGGANVLTF.

The CDR3 protein is CASTNDKGIGNSPLHF. Written as DNA, the CDR3 is TGTGCCAGTACCAATGACAAGGGGATAGGCAATTCACCCCTCCACTTT. The V gene is TRBV19, the J gene TRBJ1-6, with D possibly TRBD1 on 5 matching bases. Germline V gives CDR1 LNHDA, CDR2 SQIVND (reference sequence). Trimming stripped 7 bases from V and 7 bases from J, with 20 bases between. The CDR3 sequence is 16 residues long.

This clone was seen more than once but under ten times. The rearrangement uses TRBV5-1 and TRBJ2-7; 8 positions agree with TRBD2. The V gene end was trimmed by 4 bases and the J gene end by 3 bases; junction bases not matched to a gene: 9. The length of the CDR3 is 15 residues. Germline V lookup: CDR1 SGHRS, CDR2 YFSETQ. CDR3 sequence reads: CASSRTGTRDYEQYF. Written as DNA, the CDR3 is TGCGCCAGCAGCCGAACCGGGACTAGAGACTACGAGCAGTACTTC.

The V call is TRBV7-2, the J call TRBJ1-2; 9 bases are shared with TRBD1. V trimming: 5 bases; J trimming: 4 bases; junction bases outside the gene matches: 8. The germline V gene encodes CDR1 SGHTA and CDR2 FQGNSA. This CDR3 comprises 15 residues. Here the CDR3 reads CASSLGTGLLYGYTF. The CDR3 DNA reads TGTGCCAGCAGCCTAGGGACAGGGTTGCTCTATGGCTACACCTTC.

The chain carries TRBV29-1 and TRBJ1-2, with D possibly being TRBD1 (5 bases). The CDR3 contains 11 residues. Germline V gene lookup returns CDR1 SQVTM and CDR2 ANQGSEA. The CDR3 region is CALRGSGGYTF. For the CDR3, the DNA is TGCGCCCTCCGGGGGTCAGGAGGCTACACCTTC.

The chain carries TRBV5-1 and TRBJ1-1; 9 nucleotides align to TRBD1. The CDR3 consists of 17 residues. J lost 2 bases, V lost 4 bases, and 12 bases had no gene match. CDR1 is SGHRS, CDR2 YFSETQ, per germline. CDR3 region: CASSPHGGTGINTEAFF. CDR3 coding DNA: TGCGCCAGCAGCCCTCATGGAGGGACAGGGATCAACACTGAAGCTTTCTTT.

The sample holds a few counts of this clone. J is TRBJ1-1 and V is TRBV4-1, with D possibly TRBD1 on 6 matching bases. Trimming took 3 bases from V and 8 from J, leaving 10 bases between them. Looked up from germline, CDR1 is MGHRA and CDR2 is YSYEKL. This CDR3 is built from 12 residues. CDR3 nucleotides: TGCGCCAGCAGCCAGGCAACAGGGGAAGCTTTCTTT. Protein product: CASSQATGEAFF.

The gene calls are TRBV29-1 and TRBJ2-3, with TRBD1 as a possible D gene (6 bases). The CDR3 is made up of 16 amino acids. Germline V gene sequence: CDR1 SQVTM, CDR2 ANQGSEA. Trimming left V 1 base short and J 0 bases short, with 14 bases between. The CDR3 sequence is CSVEGGTSLSTDTQYF. Here the CDR3 DNA reads TGCAGCGTTGAAGGAGGGACATCTCTCAGCACAGATACGCAGTATTTT.

This clone occurred once. The V gene is TRBV5-4, the J gene TRBJ2-3, with a possible D match to TRBD2 (6 bases). CDR3 length equals 14 residues. Germline CDR1 and CDR2: SGHNT and YYREEE (reference sequence). V dropped 2 bases and J dropped 3 bases, with 10 bases sitting between them. CDR3 region: CASSFSGGTDTQYF. In nucleotides, the CDR3 is TGTGCCAGCAGCTTTAGCGGAGGTACAGATACGCAGTATTTT.

The CDR3 sequence is CASSLGLAGHEQYF. Written as DNA, the CDR3 is TGCGCCAGCAGCTTGGGACTAGCGGGACACGAGCAGTACTTC. The gene calls are TRBV5-1 and TRBJ2-7, with 11 bases matching TRBD2. The CDR3 contains 14 residues. Germline-derived CDR1 and CDR2 are SGHRS and YFSETQ. With V trimmed by 0 bases and J by 5 bases, 1 base remained unmatched.

This chain connects TRBV10-3 to TRBJ2-5; TRBD1 matches 7 bases. Trimming cost V 11 bases and J 3 bases; bases outside gene matches: 6. CDR1 is ENHRY and CDR2 is SYGVKD in the germline V gene. The CDR3 is made up of 12 amino acids. Written as DNA, the CDR3 is TGTGCCTCTGGGACAGACGAAGAGACCCAGTACTTC. Protein sequence: CASGTDEETQYF.

The CDR3 DNA follows: TGCAGCGTTGGTTTCAGTCTCCAGGGGGGAGAGCAGTTCTTC. It is translated as CSVGFSLQGGEQFF. The gene calls are TRBV29-1 and TRBJ2-1, with D tentatively TRBD1 (7 bases). Trimming stripped 4 bases from V and 10 bases from J, with 20 bases between. The germline V gene has CDR1 SQVTM and CDR2 ANQGSEA. The CDR3 has 14 residues.

The V call is TRBV7-9, the J call TRBJ2-7; 16 bases are a match to TRBD2. This CDR3 has 17 residues. Germline V lookup: CDR1 SEHNR, CDR2 FQNEAQ (reference sequence). J was trimmed by 3 bases and V by 6 bases; bases with no gene match: 8. The CDR3 bases are TGTGCCAGCAGTCGCGGGACTAGCGGGAGGGTAAACTACGAGCAGTACTTC. Translation: CASSRGTSGRVNYEQYF. Using reference TRBV7-9 and TRBJ2-7 for the parts outside the CDR3, the full variable domain is DTGVSQNPRHKITKRGQNVTFRCDPISEHNRLYWYRQTLGQGPEFLTYFQNEAQLEKSRLLSDRFSAERPKGSFSTLEIQRTEQGDSAMYLCASSRGTSGRVNYEQYFGPGTRLTVT.

This chain joins TRBV5-1 and TRBJ2-5, with a possible D match to TRBD2 (5 bases). This CDR3 contains 16 residues. In germline, CDR1 is SGHRS, CDR2 YFSETQ. With 3 bases removed from V and 4 bases from J, the gap between germline ends came to 19 bases. CDR3 sequence: CASSSTLVNRGETQYF. CDR3 bases: TGCGCCAGCAGCTCTACACTAGTGAATCGGGGAGAGACCCAGTACTTC.

The chain joins TRBV18 to TRBJ2-1; 8 bases are shared with TRBD2. Germline-derived CDR1 and CDR2 are KGHSH and LQKENI. The CDR3 runs to 18 residues. The ends lost 1 base at V and 8 bases at J; junction bases unmatched: 16. This chain's CDR3 is CASSPRAAGGNPIDEQFF. CDR3 DNA: TGTGCCAGCTCACCACGGGCGGCGGGGGGTAATCCAATCGATGAGCAGTTCTTC.

This chain links TRBV10-2 with TRBJ2-1, with D maybe TRBD1 (5 bases). This CDR3 is 17 amino acids long. Trimming cost V 0 bases and J 1 base, with 13 bases left between them. In germline, CDR1 is WSHSY, CDR2 SAAADI. CDR3 loop: CASSESLGAASYNEQFF. The CDR3 DNA follows: TGCGCCAGCAGTGAGTCATTAGGGGCGGCTTCCTACAATGAGCAGTTCTTC.

This clone was detected only once. This chain connects TRBV11-2 to TRBJ1-2; D ambiguous. This CDR3 spans 12 amino acids. V was pared by 6 bases and J by 4 bases, with 9 bases between. In germline, CDR1 is SGHAT, CDR2 FQNNGV. The CDR3 nucleotides are TGTGCCAGCAGTAAACAGAGCTATGGCTACACCTTC. This codes for CASSKQSYGYTF.

The chain employs TRBV6-5 and TRBJ1-2; 9 bases are shared with TRBD1. J was trimmed by 5 bases and V by 3 bases; bases with no gene match: 10. The CDR3 is 16 amino acids. Germline CDR1 MNHEY, CDR2 SVGAGI. CDR3 sequence reads: CASSYQSDRGRYGYTF. CDR3 sequence (DNA): TGTGCCAGCAGTTATCAATCGGACAGGGGAAGGTATGGCTACACCTTC.

The rearrangement uses TRBV27 and TRBJ2-1, with 8 nucleotides matching TRBD2. Trimming removed 11 bases from V and 1 base from J; junction bases left unmatched: 10. This CDR3 has 15 amino acids. Germline-derived CDR1 and CDR2 are MNHEY and SMNVEV (reference sequence). CDR3 sequence reads: CAVRVAGISYNEQFF. The CDR3 coding sequence is TGTGCCGTACGGGTAGCGGGGATATCCTACAATGAGCAGTTCTTC.